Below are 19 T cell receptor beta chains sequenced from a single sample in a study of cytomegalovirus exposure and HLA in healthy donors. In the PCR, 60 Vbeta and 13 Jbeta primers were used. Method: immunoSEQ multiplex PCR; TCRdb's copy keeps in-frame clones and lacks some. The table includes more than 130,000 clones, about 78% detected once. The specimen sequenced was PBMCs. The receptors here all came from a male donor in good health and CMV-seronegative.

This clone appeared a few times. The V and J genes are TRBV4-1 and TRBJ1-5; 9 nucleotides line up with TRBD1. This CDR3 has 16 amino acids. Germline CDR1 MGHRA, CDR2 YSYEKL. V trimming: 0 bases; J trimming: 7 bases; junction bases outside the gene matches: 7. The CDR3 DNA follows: TGCGCCAGCAGCCAAGATTCGGGACAGGGATTACAGCCCCAGCATTTT. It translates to CASSQDSGQGLQPQHF.

CDR3 region: CASSTGLQETQYF. Here the CDR3 DNA reads TGCGCCAGCAGCACGGGACTCCAAGAGACCCAGTACTTC. This sequence joins TRBV5-1 and TRBJ2-5; perhaps TRBD2 as D (6 bases). The CDR3 runs to 13 residues. Looked up from germline, CDR1 is SGHRS and CDR2 is YFSETQ. Trimming took 4 bases from V and 1 from J, leaving 8 bases between them.

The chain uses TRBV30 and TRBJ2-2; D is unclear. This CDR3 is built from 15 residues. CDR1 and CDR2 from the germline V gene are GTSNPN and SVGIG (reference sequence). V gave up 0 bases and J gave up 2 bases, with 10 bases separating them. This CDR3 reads CAWSVVGPNTGELFF. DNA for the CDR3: TGTGCCTGGAGTGTTGTTGGGCCAAACACCGGGGAGCTGTTTTTT.

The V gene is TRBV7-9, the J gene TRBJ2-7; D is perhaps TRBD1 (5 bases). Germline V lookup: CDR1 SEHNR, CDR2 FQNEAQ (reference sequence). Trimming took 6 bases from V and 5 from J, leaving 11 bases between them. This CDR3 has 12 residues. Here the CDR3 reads CASSRQGDEQYF. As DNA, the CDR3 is TGTGCCAGCAGTCGCCAGGGTGACGAGCAGTACTTC.

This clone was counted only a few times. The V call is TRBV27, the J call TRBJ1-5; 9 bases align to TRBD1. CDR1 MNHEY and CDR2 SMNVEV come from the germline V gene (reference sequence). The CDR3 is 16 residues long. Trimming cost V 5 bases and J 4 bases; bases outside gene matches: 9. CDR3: CASSAVQGAGNQPQHF. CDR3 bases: TGTGCCAGCAGTGCCGTACAGGGGGCTGGGAATCAGCCCCAGCATTTT.

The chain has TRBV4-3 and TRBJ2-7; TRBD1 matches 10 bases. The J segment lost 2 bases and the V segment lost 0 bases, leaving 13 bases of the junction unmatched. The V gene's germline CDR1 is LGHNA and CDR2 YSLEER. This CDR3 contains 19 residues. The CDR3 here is CASSQDIKGTGAFPYEQYF. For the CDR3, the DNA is TGCGCCAGCAGCCAAGATATCAAAGGGACAGGGGCCTTCCCCTACGAGCAGTACTTC.

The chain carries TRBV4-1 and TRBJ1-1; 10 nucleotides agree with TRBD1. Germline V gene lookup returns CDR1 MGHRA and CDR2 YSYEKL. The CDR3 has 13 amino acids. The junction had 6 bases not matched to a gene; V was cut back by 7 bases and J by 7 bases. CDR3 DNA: TGCGCCAGCATGGGACAGGGGTCTTGTGAAGCTTTCTTT. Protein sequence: CASMGQGSCEAFF.

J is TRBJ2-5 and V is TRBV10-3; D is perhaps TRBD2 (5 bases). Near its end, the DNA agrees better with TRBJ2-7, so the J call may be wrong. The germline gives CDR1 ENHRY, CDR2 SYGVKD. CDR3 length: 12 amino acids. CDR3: CAISESGIEQYF. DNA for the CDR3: TGTGCCATCAGTGAATCCGGGATCGAGCAGTACTTC.

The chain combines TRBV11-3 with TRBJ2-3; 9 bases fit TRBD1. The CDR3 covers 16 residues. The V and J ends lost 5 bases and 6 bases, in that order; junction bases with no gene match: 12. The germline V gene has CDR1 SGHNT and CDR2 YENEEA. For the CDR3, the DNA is TGTGCCAGCAGCCCTCAAGGGACAGGGTCGTCGGATACGCAGTATTTT. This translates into CASSPQGTGSSDTQYF.

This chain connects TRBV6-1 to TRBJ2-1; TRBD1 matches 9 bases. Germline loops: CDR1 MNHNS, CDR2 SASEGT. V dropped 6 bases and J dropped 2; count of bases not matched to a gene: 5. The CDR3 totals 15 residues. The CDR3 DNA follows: TGTGCCAGCAGGCAACAGGGGGCGGCCTACAATGAGCAGTTCTTC. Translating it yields CASRQQGAAYNEQFF.

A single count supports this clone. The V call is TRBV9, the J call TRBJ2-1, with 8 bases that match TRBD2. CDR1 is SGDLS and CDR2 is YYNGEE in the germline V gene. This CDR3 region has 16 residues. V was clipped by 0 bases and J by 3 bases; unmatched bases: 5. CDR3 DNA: TGTGCCAGCAGCGTAGGAGGTAGCGGGATCTACAATGAGCAGTTCTTC. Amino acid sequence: CASSVGGSGIYNEQFF.

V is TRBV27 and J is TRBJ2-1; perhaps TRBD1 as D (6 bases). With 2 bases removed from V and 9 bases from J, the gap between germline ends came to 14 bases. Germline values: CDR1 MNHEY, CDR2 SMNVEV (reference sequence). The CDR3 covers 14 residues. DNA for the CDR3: TGTGCCAGCAGTTTAAACAGGGCTGAGGGTGAGCAGTTCTTC. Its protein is CASSLNRAEGEQFF.

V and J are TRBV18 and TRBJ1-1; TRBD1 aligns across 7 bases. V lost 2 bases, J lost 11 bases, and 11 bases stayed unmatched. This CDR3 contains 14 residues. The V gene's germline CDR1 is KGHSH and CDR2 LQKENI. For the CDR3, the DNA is TGTGCCAGCTCACCAGCGCCACAGGGGAGGTCGGCTTTCTTT. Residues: CASSPAPQGRSAFF.

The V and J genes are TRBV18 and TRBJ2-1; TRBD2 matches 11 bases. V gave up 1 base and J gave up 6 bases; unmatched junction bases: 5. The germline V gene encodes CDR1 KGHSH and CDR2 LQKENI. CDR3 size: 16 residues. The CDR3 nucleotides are TGTGCCAGCTCACCACAGACTAGCGGGGCGACCAATGAGCAGTTCTTC. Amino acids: CASSPQTSGATNEQFF.

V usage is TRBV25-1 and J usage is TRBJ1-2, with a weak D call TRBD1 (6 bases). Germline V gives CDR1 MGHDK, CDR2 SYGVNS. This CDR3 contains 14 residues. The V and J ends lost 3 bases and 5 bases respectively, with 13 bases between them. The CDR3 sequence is CASSEGHGTYGYTF. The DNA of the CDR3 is TGTGCCAGCAGTGAGGGGCATGGGACATATGGCTACACCTTC.

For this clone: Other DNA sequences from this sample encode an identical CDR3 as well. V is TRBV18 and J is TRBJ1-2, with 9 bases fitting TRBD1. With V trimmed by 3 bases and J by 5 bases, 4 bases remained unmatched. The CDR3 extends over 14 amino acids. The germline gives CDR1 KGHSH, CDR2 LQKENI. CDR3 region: CASSPGTGLYGYTF. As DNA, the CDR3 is TGTGCCAGCTCACCTGGGACAGGGTTGTATGGCTACACCTTC.

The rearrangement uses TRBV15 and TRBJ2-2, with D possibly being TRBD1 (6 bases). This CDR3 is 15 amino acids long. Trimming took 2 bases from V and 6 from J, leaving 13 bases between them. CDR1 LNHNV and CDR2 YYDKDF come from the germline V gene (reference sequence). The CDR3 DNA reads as TGTGCCACCAGCAGAAGCACCAGGGGCCCCGGGGAGCTGTTTTTT. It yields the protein CATSRSTRGPGELFF.

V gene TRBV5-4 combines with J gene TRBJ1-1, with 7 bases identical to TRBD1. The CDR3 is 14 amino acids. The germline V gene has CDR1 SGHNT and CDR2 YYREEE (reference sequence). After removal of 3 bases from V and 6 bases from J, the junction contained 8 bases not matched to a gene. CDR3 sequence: CASSSAGTASEAFF. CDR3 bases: TGTGCCAGCAGCTCGGCCGGGACAGCCTCTGAAGCTTTCTTT.

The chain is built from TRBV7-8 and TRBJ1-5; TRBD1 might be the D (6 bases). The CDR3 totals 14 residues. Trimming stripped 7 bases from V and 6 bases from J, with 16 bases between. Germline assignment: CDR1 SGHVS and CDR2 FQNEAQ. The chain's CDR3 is CASNLGGGAQPQHF. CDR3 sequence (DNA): TGTGCCAGCAATCTGGGTGGGGGGGCTCAGCCCCAGCATTTT.